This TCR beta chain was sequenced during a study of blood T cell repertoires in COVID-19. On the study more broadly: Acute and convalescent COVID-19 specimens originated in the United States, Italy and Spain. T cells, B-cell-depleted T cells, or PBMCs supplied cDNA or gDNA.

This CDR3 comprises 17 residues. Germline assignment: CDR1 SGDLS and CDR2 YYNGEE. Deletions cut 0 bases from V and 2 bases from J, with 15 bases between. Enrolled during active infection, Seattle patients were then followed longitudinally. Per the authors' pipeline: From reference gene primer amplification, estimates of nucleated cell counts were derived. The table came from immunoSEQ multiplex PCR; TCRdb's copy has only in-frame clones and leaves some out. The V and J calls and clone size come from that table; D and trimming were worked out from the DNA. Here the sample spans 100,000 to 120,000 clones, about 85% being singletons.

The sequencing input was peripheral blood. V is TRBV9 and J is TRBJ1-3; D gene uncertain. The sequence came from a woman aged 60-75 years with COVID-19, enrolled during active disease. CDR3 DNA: TGTGCCAGCAGCGTAGACCCCTCTCCCAGGACTGGAAACACCATATATTTT. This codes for CASSVDPSPRTGNTIYF.